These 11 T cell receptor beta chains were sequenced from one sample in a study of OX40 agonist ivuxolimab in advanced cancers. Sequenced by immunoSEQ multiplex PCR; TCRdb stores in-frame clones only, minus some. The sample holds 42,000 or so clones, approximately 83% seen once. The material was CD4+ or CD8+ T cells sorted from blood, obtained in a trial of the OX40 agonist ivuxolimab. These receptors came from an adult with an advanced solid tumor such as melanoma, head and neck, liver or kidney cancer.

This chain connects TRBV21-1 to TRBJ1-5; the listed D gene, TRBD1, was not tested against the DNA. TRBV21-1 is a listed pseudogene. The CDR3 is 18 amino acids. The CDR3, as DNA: TGTGCCAGCAGCAAAGCGCTACGAGACAGGGGGAAAAATCAGCCCCAGCATTTT. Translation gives CASSKALRDRGKNQPQHF.

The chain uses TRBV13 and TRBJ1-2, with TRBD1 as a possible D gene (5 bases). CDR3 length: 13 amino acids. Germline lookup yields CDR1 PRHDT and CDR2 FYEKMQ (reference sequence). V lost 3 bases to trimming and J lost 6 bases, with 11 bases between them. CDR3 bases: TGTGCCAGCAGCTTGGGGCGGGGAGATGGCTACACCTTC. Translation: CASSLGRGDGYTF.

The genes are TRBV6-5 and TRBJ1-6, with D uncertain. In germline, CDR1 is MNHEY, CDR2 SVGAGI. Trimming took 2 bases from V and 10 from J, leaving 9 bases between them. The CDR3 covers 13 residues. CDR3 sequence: CASSYSVGSPLHF. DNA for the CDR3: TGTGCCAGCAGTTACAGTGTGGGATCACCCCTCCACTTT.

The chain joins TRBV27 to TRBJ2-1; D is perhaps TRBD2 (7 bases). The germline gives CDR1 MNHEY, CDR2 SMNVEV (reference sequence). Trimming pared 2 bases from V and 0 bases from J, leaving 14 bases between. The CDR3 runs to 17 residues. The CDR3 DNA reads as TGTGCCAGCAGTTTAGAGGGGGGGGGAAGCTCCTACAATGAGCAGTTCTTC. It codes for CASSLEGGGSSYNEQFF.

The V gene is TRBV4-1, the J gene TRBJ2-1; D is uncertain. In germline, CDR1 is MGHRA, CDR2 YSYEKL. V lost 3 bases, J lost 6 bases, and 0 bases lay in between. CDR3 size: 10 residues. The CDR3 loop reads CASSHNEQFF. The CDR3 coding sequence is TGCGCCAGCAGCCACAATGAGCAGTTCTTC.

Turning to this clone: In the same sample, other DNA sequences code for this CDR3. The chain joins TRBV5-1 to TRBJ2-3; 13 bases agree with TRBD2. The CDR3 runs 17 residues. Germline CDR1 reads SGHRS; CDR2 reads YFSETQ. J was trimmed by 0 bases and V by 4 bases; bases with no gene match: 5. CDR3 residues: CASSLALAGGSTDTQYF. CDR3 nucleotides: TGCGCCAGCAGCCTGGCACTAGCGGGGGGGAGCACAGATACGCAGTATTTT. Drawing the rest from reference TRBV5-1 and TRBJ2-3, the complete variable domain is KAGVTQTPRYLIKTRGQQVTLSCSPISGHRSVSWYQQTPGQGLQFLFEYFSETQRNKGNFPGRFSGRQFSNSRSEMNVSTLELGDSALYLCASSLALAGGSTDTQYFGPGTRLTVL.

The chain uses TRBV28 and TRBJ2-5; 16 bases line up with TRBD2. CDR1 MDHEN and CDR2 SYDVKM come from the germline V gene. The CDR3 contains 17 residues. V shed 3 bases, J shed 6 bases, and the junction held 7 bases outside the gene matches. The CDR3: CASSFKGLAGGVKTQYF. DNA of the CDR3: TGTGCCAGCAGTTTCAAGGGACTAGCGGGGGGGGTGAAGACCCAGTACTTC.

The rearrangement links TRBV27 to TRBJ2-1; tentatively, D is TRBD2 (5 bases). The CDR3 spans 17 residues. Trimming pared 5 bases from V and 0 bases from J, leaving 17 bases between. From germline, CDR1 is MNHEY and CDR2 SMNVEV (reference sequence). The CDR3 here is CASSPRPAVSSYNEQFF. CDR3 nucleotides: TGTGCCAGCAGTCCTAGGCCAGCGGTTAGCTCCTACAATGAGCAGTTCTTC.

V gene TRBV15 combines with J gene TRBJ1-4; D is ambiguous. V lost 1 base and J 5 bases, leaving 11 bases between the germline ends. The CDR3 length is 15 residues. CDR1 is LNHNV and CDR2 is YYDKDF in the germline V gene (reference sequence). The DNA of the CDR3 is TGTGCCACCAGCAGAGGGTTAGGGCGAAATGAAAAACTGTTTTTT. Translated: CATSRGLGRNEKLFF.

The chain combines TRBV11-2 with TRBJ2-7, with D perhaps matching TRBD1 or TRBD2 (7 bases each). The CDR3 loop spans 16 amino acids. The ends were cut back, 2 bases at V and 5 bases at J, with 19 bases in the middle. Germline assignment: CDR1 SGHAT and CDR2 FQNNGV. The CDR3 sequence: CASSLSGTDSVHEQYF. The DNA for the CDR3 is TGTGCCAGCAGCTTAAGCGGGACAGATAGCGTTCACGAGCAGTACTTC.

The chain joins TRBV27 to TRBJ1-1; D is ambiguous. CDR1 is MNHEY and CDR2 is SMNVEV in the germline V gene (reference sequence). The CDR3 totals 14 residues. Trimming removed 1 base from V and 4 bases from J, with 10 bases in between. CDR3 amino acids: CASSLFSDGTEAFF. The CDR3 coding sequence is TGTGCCAGCAGTTTATTTAGTGATGGCACTGAAGCTTTCTTT.